The rows below give T cell receptor beta chains drawn from one sample of a study of cytomegalovirus exposure and HLA in healthy donors. The protocol was immunoSEQ multiplex PCR, while the TCRdb copy is restricted to in-frame clones and leaves out a portion. This repertoire shows around 180,000 clones, more than 80% found once; its top ten account for roughly 7%. What was sequenced was PBMCs. The receptors shown here come from a man in his late teens or twenties in good health and CMV-seropositive. Each CDR3 is given with its conserved first and last residue. A D gene is named only where the DNA matches it firmly. Clone size appears in some rows only: once, few, many, or a class for an expanded clone.

d_call cdr3_length clone_size j_call v_call cdr3_aa cdr3_nt
NA 15 few TRBJ2-7 TRBV15 CATSRAASSSYEQYF TGTGCCACCAGCAGAGCAGCTAGCAGTTCCTACGAGCAGTACTTC
TRBD1 16 NA TRBJ1-2 TRBV6-1 CASSEALGQAGYGYTF TGTGCCAGCAGTGAGGCCCTAGGACAGGCGGGCTATGGCTACACCTTC
TRBD1 13 NA TRBJ1-5 TRBV30 CAWTPTGNQPQHF TGTGCCTGGACCCCGACAGGGAATCAGCCCCAGCATTTT
NA 14 NA TRBJ2-1 TRBV4-1 CASSPVEGSGEQFF TGCGCCAGCAGCCCTGTGGAGGGTTCGGGTGAGCAGTTCTTC
TRBD2 17 NA TRBJ2-7 TRBV27 CASSPILGSGKNYEQYF TGTGCCAGCAGTCCCATTTTGGGCAGCGGGAAAAACTACGAGCAGTACTTC
TRBD2 14 once TRBJ2-1 TRBV28 CASSRGGSYNEQFF TGTGCCAGCAGCCGCGGGGGGTCCTACAATGAGCAGTTCTTC
TRBD1 15 NA TRBJ1-5 TRBV5-8 CASSTSGQGNQPQHF TGTGCCAGCAGTACATCGGGACAGGGGAATCAGCCCCAGCATTTT
NA 12 NA TRBJ2-7 TRBV19 CASSPSSYEQYF TGTGCCAGTAGCCCGAGCTCCTACGAGCAGTACTTC
NA 14 NA TRBJ1-5 TRBV4-2 CASSQDQVNQPQHF TGTGCCAGCAGCCAAGATCAGGTCAATCAGCCCCAGCATTTT
TRBD2 14 NA TRBJ2-7 TRBV28 CASRTGTSVPEQYF TGTGCCAGCAGGACCGGGACTAGCGTTCCCGAGCAGTACTTC
NA 15 NA TRBJ2-1 TRBV5-5 CASSLGGSNYNEQFF TGTGCCAGCAGCTTGGGCGGGTCTAACTACAATGAGCAGTTCTTC
TRBD1 14 NA TRBJ1-2 TRBV7-9 CASSTSPGGYGYTF TGTGCCAGCAGCACCTCCCCAGGGGGCTATGGCTACACCTTC
TRBD2 15 NA TRBJ2-1 TRBV6-1 CASISGLAPYNEQFF TGTGCCAGCATCTCGGGACTAGCGCCCTACAATGAGCAGTTCTTC
TRBD2 15 NA TRBJ2-7 TRBV5-4 CASSSGGYWSHEQYF TGTGCCAGCAGCTCGGGGGGTTATTGGAGCCACGAGCAGTACTTC
NA 19 NA TRBJ2-3 TRBV5-1 CASSLGVPTTPTSTDTQYF TGCGCCAGCAGCTTGGGGGTTCCCACTACCCCCACTAGCACAGATACGCAGTATTTT
TRBD1 13 NA TRBJ2-3 TRBV2 CASGDRGTDTQYF TGTGCCAGCGGCGACAGGGGGACAGATACGCAGTATTTT
TRBD2 16 NA TRBJ2-7 TRBV4-3 CASSQEASGSDYEQYF TGCGCCAGCAGCCAAGAGGCTAGCGGGAGTGACTACGAGCAGTACTTC
TRBD1 16 NA TRBJ1-1 TRBV27 CASSLSVWDSNTEAFF TGTGCCAGCAGTTTATCGGTCTGGGACAGTAACACTGAAGCTTTCTTT
NA 15 NA TRBJ2-3 TRBV30 CAWSVFLVGSDTQYF TGTGCCTGGAGTGTATTCCTTGTCGGGTCAGATACGCAGTATTTT
NA 15 once TRBJ1-1 TRBV9 CASSVGVGVGTEAFF TGTGCCAGCAGCGTAGGGGTAGGGGTGGGGACTGAAGCTTTCTTT
TRBD1 18 NA TRBJ1-4 TRBV27 CASSPPSAGGIGGEKLFF TGTGCCAGCAGTCCCCCGTCGGCAGGGGGCATCGGTGGTGAAAAACTGTTTTTT
TRBD1 16 NA TRBJ2-7 TRBV27 CASSLLDGQGVYEQYF TGTGCCAGCAGTTTACTCGACGGACAGGGCGTCTACGAGCAGTACTTC
NA 15 NA TRBJ2-2 TRBV9 CASSVRPGDTGELFF TGTGCCAGCAGCGTACGTCCAGGGGATACCGGGGAGCTGTTTTTT
NA 14 NA TRBJ1-1 TRBV28 CASSFPPTSTEAFF TGTGCCAGCAGTTTTCCACCGACAAGTACTGAAGCTTTCTTT
NA 16 few TRBJ2-7 TRBV11-2 CASSLLGLSSFREQYF TGTGCCAGCAGCTTACTAGGCCTCAGCTCTTTTCGGGAGCAGTACTTC
TRBD1 14 NA TRBJ2-7 TRBV7-3 CASSVTAGGYEQYF TGTGCCAGCAGCGTCACTGCAGGGGGATACGAGCAGTACTTC
TRBD2 16 NA TRBJ2-1 TRBV7-2 CASSTRLAGVGGEQFF TGTGCCAGCAGCACAAGACTAGCGGGAGTTGGTGGTGAGCAGTTCTTC
TRBD1 15 NA TRBJ2-5 TRBV10-3 CAISESTGGTETQYF TGTGCCATCAGTGAGTCGACAGGGGGGACCGAGACCCAGTACTTC
NA 12 NA TRBJ2-7 TRBV25-1 CASSSALAVQYF TGTGCCAGCAGTTCCGCTTTGGCGGTGCAGTACTTC
NA 16 NA TRBJ2-2 TRBV6-5 CASSYSVGEGSGELFF TGTGCCAGCAGTTACTCGGTGGGAGAGGGATCCGGGGAGCTGTTTTTT
TRBD1 17 NA TRBJ2-1 TRBV2 CASRKLALQGAYNEQFF TGTGCCAGCAGGAAGTTGGCTTTACAGGGGGCGTACAATGAGCAGTTCTTC
NA 11 NA TRBJ1-2 TRBV30 CAWRPNRGYTF TGTGCCTGGAGACCAAACAGGGGCTACACCTTC
TRBD1 15 NA TRBJ2-7 TRBV15 CATSRETGVGNEQYF TGTGCCACCAGCAGGGAAACAGGGGTTGGGAACGAGCAGTACTTC
TRBD1 13 NA TRBJ2-7 TRBV7-2 CASSSGQGLEQYF TGTGCCAGCAGCTCCGGACAGGGCCTCGAGCAGTACTTC
NA 15 NA TRBJ1-1 TRBV5-6 CASSLGSGVSTEAFF TGTGCCAGCAGCTTGGGTAGCGGGGTGAGCACTGAAGCTTTCTTT
TRBD1 17 NA TRBJ2-2 TRBV11-2 CASSPTSGQFVTGELFF TGTGCCAGCAGCCCGACGTCGGGACAGTTCGTGACCGGGGAGCTGTTTTTT
TRBD1 15 once TRBJ2-5 TRBV5-1 CASSFGTGGTETQYF TGCGCCAGCAGCTTTGGGACAGGGGGGACGGAGACCCAGTACTTC
TRBD1 14 NA TRBJ1-4 TRBV25-1 CASSLTGKIEKLFF TGTGCCAGCAGCCTGACAGGGAAAATTGAAAAACTGTTTTTT
TRBD2 14 NA TRBJ2-3 TRBV7-2 CASSRGTSGDTQYF TGTGCCAGCAGCCGAGGGACTAGCGGAGATACGCAGTATTTT
NA 14 NA TRBJ2-7 TRBV2 CASSEQGPSYEQYF TGTGCCAGCAGTGAACAGGGCCCTTCCTACGAGCAGTACTTC
NA 13 NA TRBJ2-7 TRBV4-3 CASSQEVGDRQYF TGCGCCAGCAGCCAAGAAGTTGGAGACAGGCAGTACTTC
NA 13 NA TRBJ1-2 TRBV28 CASVRGRKEGYTF TGTGCCAGTGTTCGGGGAAGGAAAGAGGGCTACACCTTC
TRBD1 13 NA TRBJ1-2 TRBV28 CASSPTGVYGYTF TGTGCCAGCAGTCCGACAGGGGTTTATGGCTACACCTTC
NA 15 NA TRBJ2-4 TRBV28 CASSQGGVSGNIQYF TGTGCCAGCAGTCAGGGGGGCGTCTCTGGAAACATTCAGTACTTC
TRBD2 14 NA TRBJ2-2 TRBV6-4 CASSRSAGGPELFF TGTGCCAGCAGTCGGTCAGCGGGAGGGCCGGAGCTGTTTTTT
TRBD2 17 NA TRBJ2-2 TRBV13 CASSWGLAGPNTGELFF TGTGCCAGCAGCTGGGGACTAGCGGGACCAAACACCGGGGAGCTGTTTTTT
NA 15 NA TRBJ2-1 TRBV7-6 CASSFQQGPYNEQFF TGTGCCAGCAGCTTTCAGCAGGGGCCCTACAATGAGCAGTTCTTC